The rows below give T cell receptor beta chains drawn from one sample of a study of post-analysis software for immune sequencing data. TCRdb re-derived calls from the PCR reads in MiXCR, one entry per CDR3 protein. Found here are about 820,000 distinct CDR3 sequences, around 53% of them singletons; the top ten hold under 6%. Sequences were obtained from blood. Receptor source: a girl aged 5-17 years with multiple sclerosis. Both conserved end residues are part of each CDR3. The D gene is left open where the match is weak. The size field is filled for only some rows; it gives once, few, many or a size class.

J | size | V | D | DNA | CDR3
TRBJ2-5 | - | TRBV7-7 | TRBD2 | TGTGCCGGCAGCTTAGTCCTAGCGGGGGCGGCCTTGGAGACCCAGTACTTC | CAGSLVLAGAALETQYF
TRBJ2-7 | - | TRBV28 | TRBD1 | TGTGCCAGCCCCCCGGGACAGGGGGCTATCGGGTGGCACGAGCAGTACTTC | CASPPGQGAIGWHEQYF
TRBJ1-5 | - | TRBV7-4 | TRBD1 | TGTGCCAGCAGACTTCGACAGGGGCCGAGCAATCAGCCCCAGCATTTT | CASRLRQGPSNQPQHF
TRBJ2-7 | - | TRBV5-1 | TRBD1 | TGCGCCAGCAGCTGGGAGGGACAGGGTGTGTCCGAGCAGTACTTC | CASSWEGQGVSEQYF
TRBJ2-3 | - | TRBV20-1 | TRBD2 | TGCAGTGCTCGACGACTAGCGGGAGGGCCGGGAGATACGCAGTATTTT | CSARRLAGGPGDTQYF
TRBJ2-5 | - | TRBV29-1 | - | TGCAGCGTTGAGGGGGCTCTTGAGACCCAGTACTTC | CSVEGALETQYF
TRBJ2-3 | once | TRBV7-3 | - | TGTGCCAGCAGCTTAGGAGGGGGGGGAGTTAACAATGAGCAGTATTTT | CASSLGGGGVNNEQYF
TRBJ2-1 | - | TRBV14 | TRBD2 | TGTGCCAGCAGCCAAGATGGTGGGACTAACTACAATGAGCAGTTCTTC | CASSQDGGTNYNEQFF
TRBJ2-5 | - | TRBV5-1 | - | TGCGCCAGCACGGCGACAGCCCAGCAAGAGACCCAGTACTTC | CASTATAQQETQYF
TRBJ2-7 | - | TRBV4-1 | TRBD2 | TGCGCCAGCAGCCAAGGGGCAGCGGGAGTACGGGGGGTTTACGAGCAGTACTTC | CASSQGAAGVRGVYEQYF
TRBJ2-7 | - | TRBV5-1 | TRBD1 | TGCGCCAGCAGCCCTGCCCGGCAGGGGGCGCACGAGCAGTACTTC | CASSPARQGAHEQYF
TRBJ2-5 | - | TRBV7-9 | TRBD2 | TGTGCCAGCAGCGTTCTAGCGGAGGTGCAAGAGACCCAGTACTTC | CASSVLAEVQETQYF
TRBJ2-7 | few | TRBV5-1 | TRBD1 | TGCGCCAGCAGCTCCCCGACAGGGGCGAGCTCCTACGAGCAGTACTTC | CASSSPTGASSYEQYF
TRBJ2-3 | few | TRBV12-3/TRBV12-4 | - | TGTGCCAGCAGCCCCCGGGCCCTCGGAACAGATACGCAGTATTTT | CASSPRALGTDTQYF
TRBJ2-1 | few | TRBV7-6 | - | TGTGCCAGCAGCCCAGGTGCCAGCGCTGACAATGAGCAGTTCTTC | CASSPGASADNEQFF
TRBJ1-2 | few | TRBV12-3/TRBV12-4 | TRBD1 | TGTGCCAGCAGTACTGGGACAGGGGAGTATGGCTACACCTTC | CASSTGTGEYGYTF
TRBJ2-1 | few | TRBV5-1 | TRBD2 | TGCGCCAGCACCTGGACTCCTAGCGGGAGAGACAATGAGCAGTTCTTC | CASTWTPSGRDNEQFF
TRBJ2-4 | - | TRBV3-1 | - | TGTGCCAGCAGCCCTCGCCCAGGGGAGCAGTACTTC | CASSPRPGEQYF
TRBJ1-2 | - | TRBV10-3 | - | TGTGCCATCACGGGACAAGCTAACTATGGCTACACCTTC | CAITGQANYGYTF
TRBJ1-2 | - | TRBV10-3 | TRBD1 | TGTGCCACAGGGGGGGGCGCCCTTGGTTATGGCTACACCTTC | CATGGGALGYGYTF
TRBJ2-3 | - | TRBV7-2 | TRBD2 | TGTGCCAGCAGCTTGATGGGACTAGCGGGGCCAGATACGCAGTATTTT | CASSLMGLAGPDTQYF
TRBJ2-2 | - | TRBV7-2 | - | TGTGCCAGCAGCCAAAGGGGGACGGCGAACGCCGGGGAGCTGTTTTTT | CASSQRGTANAGELFF
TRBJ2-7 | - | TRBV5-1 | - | TGCGCCAGCAGCTTGGTTGTCGGAACCTACGAGCAGTACTTC | CASSLVVGTYEQYF
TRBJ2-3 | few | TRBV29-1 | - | TGCAGCGTCCGGCGTCAATCCTCCGATACGCAGTATTTT | CSVRRQSSDTQYF
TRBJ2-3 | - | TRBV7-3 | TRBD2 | TGTGCCAGCAGCTTAACGTCTAGCGGGGCCAGCACAGATACGCAGTATTTT | CASSLTSSGASTDTQYF
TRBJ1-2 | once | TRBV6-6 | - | TGTGCCACCGAAGGGCAGGGGTCCAACCATGGCTACACCTTC | CATEGQGSNHGYTF
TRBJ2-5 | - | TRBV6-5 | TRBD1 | TGTGCCAGCAGATCCACAGGGGGTAGTGGAGAGACCCAGTACTTC | CASRSTGGSGETQYF
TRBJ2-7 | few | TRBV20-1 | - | TGCAGTGCTAGTGACTCGGCAGGGGCTTACGAGCAGTACTTC | CSASDSAGAYEQYF
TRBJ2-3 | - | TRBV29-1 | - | TGCCGGGTGGGGGGTTCCACAGATACGCAGTATTTT | CRVGGSTDTQYF
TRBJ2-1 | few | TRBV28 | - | TGTGCCAGCAGAACCCTCCAGGGAAAGCAGTTCTTC | CASRTLQGKQFF
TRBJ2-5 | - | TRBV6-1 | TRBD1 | TGTGCCAGCAAGACAGGGGGCCGTGGAGAGACCCAGTACTTC | CASKTGGRGETQYF
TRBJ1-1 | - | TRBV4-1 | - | TGCGCCAGCAGCCAAGAGGGCAGGGGGAACACTGAAGCTTTCTTT | CASSQEGRGNTEAFF
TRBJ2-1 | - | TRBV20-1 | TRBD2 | TGCAGTGCTAGACACCACCTACTAGCGGGAGGGAGAGGCAATGAGCAGTTCTTC | CSARHHLLAGGRGNEQFF
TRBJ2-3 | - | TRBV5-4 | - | TGTGCCAGCACCAACGAGCGGGTAATGTTCACAGATACGCAGTATTTT | CASTNERVMFTDTQYF
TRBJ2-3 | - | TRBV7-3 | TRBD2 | TGTGCCAGCAGCTTAACGTCGACTAGCCTCCACACAGATACGCAGTATTTT | CASSLTSTSLHTDTQYF
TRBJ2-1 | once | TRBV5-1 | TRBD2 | TGCGCCAGCAGCTTGGTAGCGGGAGACCTAGAGCAGTTCTTC | CASSLVAGDLEQFF
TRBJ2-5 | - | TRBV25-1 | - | TGTGCCAGCAGTAAAAGCAGAGAGACCCAGTACTTC | CASSKSRETQYF
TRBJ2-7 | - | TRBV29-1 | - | TGCAGCGTTGCAGGTCCTTTTTACGAGCAGTACTTC | CSVAGPFYEQYF
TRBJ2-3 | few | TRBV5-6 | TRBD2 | TGTGCCAGCAGCTTGGAACTAGCGGGGAGCGATACGCAGTATTTT | CASSLELAGSDTQYF
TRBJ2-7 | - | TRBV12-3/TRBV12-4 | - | TGTGCCAGCAGCCAGGGACGGACCTACGAGCAGTACTTC | CASSQGRTYEQYF
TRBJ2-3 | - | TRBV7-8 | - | TGTGCCAGCAGCTTAAAGGCTATCTCGTTAGATACGCAGTATTTT | CASSLKAISLDTQYF
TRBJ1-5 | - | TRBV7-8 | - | TGTGCCAGCAGCGCCGGGACAACCAATCAGCCCCAGCATTTT | CASSAGTTNQPQHF
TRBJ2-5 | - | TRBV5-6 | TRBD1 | TGTGCCAGCAGCCAGATGGGACAGGGGGCAGGTGAGACCCAGTACTTC | CASSQMGQGAGETQYF
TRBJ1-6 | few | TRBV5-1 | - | TGCGCCAGCAGCTTTTCCGGGACACCTTCACCCCTCCACTTT | CASSFSGTPSPLHF
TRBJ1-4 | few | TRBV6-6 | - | TGTGCCAGCAGTTACTCGACCGGGCGTCAGTTCCGTGAAAAACTGTTTTTT | CASSYSTGRQFREKLFF
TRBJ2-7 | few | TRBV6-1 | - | TGTGCCAGCAGTGAGTTTAGGGGCTACGAGCAGTACTTC | CASSEFRGYEQYF
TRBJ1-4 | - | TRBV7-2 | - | TGTGCCAGCAGAGGTCCGGAAAAACTGTTTTTT | CASRGPEKLFF
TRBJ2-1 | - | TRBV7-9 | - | TGTGCCAGCAGCCCGACAGATTACAATGAGCAGTTCTTC | CASSPTDYNEQFF
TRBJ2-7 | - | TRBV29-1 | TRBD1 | TGCAGCGTGAGACCCGGACAGGGGCCCTCCTACGAGCAGTACTTC | CSVRPGQGPSYEQYF